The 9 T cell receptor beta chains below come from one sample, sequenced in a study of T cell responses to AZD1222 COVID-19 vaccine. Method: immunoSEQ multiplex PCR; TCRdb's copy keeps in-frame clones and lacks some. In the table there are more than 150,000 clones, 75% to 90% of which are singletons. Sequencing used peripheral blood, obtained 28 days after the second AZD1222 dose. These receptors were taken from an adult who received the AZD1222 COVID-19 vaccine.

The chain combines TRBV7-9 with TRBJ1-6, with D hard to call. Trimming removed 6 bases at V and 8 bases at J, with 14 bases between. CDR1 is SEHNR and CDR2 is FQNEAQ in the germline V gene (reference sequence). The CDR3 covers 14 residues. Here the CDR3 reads CASSPYGSHSPLHF. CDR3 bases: TGTGCCAGCAGTCCCTACGGGAGCCATTCACCCCTCCACTTT.

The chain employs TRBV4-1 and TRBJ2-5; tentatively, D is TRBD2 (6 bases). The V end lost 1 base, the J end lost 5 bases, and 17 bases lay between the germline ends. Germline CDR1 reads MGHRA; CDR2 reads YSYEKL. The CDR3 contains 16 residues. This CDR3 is CASSQGVRDSGETQYF. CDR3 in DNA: TGCGCCAGCAGCCAAGGGGTTCGGGATAGCGGTGAGACCCAGTACTTC.

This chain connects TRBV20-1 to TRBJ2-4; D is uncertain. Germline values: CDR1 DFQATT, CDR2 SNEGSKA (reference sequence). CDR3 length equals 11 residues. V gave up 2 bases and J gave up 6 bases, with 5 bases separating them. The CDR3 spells CSARLGNIQYF. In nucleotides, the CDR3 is TGCAGTGCTAGACTAGGAAACATTCAGTACTTC.

The CDR3 region has the DNA TGTGCCACTGCGGACAGGGACAATGAGCAGTTCTTC. The encoded protein is CATADRDNEQFF. The chain is built from TRBV19 and TRBJ2-1; 8 bases map to TRBD1. J lost 5 bases, V lost 10 bases, and 4 bases had no gene match. Per the germline V gene, CDR1 is LNHDA and CDR2 is SQIVND (reference sequence). The CDR3 spans 12 residues.

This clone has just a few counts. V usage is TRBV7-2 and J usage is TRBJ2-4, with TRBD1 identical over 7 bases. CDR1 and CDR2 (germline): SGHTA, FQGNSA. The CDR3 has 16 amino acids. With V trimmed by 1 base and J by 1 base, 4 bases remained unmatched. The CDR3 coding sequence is TGTGCCAGCAGCTTAGTAGGCAGGGGGGCCAAAAACATTCAGTACTTC. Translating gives CASSLVGRGAKNIQYF.

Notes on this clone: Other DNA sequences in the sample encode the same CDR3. The CDR3 region has the DNA TGTGCCAGCAGCTTAGGCGGGGAGAACACTGAAGCTTTCTTT. Its protein product is CASSLGGENTEAFF. This chain connects TRBV11-3 to TRBJ1-1, with unresolved D. CDR1 and CDR2 from the germline V gene are SGHNT and YENEEA. V gave up 1 base and J gave up 1 base, with 7 bases separating them. The CDR3 extends over 14 amino acids.

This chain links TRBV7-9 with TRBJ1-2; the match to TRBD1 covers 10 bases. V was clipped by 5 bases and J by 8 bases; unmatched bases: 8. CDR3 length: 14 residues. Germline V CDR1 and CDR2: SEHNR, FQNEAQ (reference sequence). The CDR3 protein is CASSKGTGVQGYTF. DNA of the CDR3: TGTGCCAGCAGCAAAGGGACAGGGGTCCAGGGCTACACCTTC.

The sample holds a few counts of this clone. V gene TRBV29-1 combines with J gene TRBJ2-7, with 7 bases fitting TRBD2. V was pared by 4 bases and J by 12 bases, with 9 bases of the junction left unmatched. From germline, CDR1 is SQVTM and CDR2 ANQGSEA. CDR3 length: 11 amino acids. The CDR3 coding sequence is TGCAGCGTTGTTACGGGGAGGGAGGTGTACTTC. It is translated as CSVVTGREVYF.

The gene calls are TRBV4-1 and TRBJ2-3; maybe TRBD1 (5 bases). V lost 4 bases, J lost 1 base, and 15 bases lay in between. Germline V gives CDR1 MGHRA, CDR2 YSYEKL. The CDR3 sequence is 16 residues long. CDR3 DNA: TGCGCCAGCAGCCGTGGGGCGAAAGGGGGCACAGATACGCAGTATTTT. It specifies CASSRGAKGGTDTQYF.